This T cell receptor (beta chain) is from a study of blood T cell repertoires in COVID-19. The wider study: There were acute and convalescent COVID-19 samples, and they came from the United States, Italy and Spain. Nucleic acid was either cDNA or gDNA, and it came from T cells, B-cell-depleted T cells, or PBMCs.

The CDR3 is made up of 13 amino acids. Germline V gene lookup returns CDR1 SGHTA and CDR2 FQGNSA. The V gene lost 5 bases and the J gene lost 7 bases, with 14 bases spanning the gap. Original processing notes: Reference gene primers were amplified, and this amplification served to estimate nucleated cell counts. The table came from immunoSEQ multiplex PCR; TCRdb's copy has only in-frame clones and leaves some out. V and J calls and clone size follow that table, whereas D and trimming were derived from the DNA. The sample lists 68,000 or so clones; about 80% were seen once. This TCR was sampled from a human donor in a cohort sampled during active COVID-19. The sequencing sample was made of peripheral blood. This chain uses TRBV7-2 with TRBJ1-1; TRBD1 is a possible D gene (5 bases). CDR3 in DNA: TGTGCCAGCAGCCCCGGTGGGGCCAGTGAAGCTTTCTTT. This codes for CASSPGGASEAFF. Complete variable domain (other parts from reference TRBV7-2 and TRBJ1-1): GAGVSQSPSNKVTEKGKDVELRCDPISGHTALYWYRQSLGQGLEFLIYFQGNSAPDKSGLPSDRFSAERTGGSVSTLTIQRTQQEDSAVYLCASSPGGASEAFFGQGTRLTVV.